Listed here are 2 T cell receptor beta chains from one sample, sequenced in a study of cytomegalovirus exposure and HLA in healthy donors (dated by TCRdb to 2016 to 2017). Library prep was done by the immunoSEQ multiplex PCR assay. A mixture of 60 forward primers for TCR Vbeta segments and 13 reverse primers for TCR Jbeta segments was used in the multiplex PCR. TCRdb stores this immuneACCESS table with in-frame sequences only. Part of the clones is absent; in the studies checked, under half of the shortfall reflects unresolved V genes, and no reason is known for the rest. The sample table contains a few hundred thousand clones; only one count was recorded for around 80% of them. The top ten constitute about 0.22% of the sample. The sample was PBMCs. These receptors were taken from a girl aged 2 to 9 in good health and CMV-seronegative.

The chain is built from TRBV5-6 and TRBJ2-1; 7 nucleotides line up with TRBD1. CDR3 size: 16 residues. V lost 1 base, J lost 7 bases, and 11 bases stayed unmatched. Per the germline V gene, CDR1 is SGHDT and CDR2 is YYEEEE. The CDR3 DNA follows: TGTGCCAGCAGCTTGATGACAGGGACAGTTTGGAATGAGCAGTTCTTC. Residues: CASSLMTGTVWNEQFF.

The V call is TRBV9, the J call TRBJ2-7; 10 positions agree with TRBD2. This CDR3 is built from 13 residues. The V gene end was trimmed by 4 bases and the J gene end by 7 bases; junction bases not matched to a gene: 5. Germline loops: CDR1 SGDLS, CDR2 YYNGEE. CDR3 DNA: TGTGCCAGCAGCCTCGGGACTAGCGAAGAGCAGTACTTC. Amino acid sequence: CASSLGTSEEQYF.